This T cell receptor (beta chain) was obtained from a study of breast tumors, draining lymph nodes, adjacent tissues. At least ten counts were recorded for this clonotype. Its antigen is as yet unknown. Each CDR3 protein is one row after TCRdb ran MiXCR on the multiplex PCR reads. The sample comprises tens of thousands of distinct CDR3 sequences, around 45% of which are singletons, and under 12% rests with the top ten. Germline CDR1 is LGHNA and CDR2 is YNFKEQ. Unmatched junction bases numbered 13, after V lost 1 base and J lost 2 bases. The CDR3 contains 19 residues. Study-level points and caveats: Tumor T cell lymph node origin was a supported hypothesis, not proven. Data fit most tumor T cells coming from lymph node, expanding in tumor. Tumors had less TCR diversity than lymph nodes, more than nontumor tissue.

The gene calls are TRBV4-2 and TRBJ1-2; 10 bases map to TRBD1. Sequences were obtained from breast tumor tissue. This TCR was recovered from a female donor with breast cancer. Some clones in this sample may be carry-over from other donors' samples. CDR3 in amino acids: CASSQAAFQGQGENYGYTF. The CDR3 nucleotides read TGTGCCAGCAGCCAAGCCGCCTTTCAAGGACAGGGGGAGAACTATGGCTACACCTTC.